These 16 T cell receptor beta chains share one sample of origin, sequenced in a study of blood T cell repertoires in COVID-19. Data came from immunoSEQ multiplex PCR; TCRdb stores just in-frame clones and leaves some out. Of some 90,000 clones in the sample, 80% were seen once. Material: peripheral blood. All receptors derive from a woman between 65 and 79 years old with acute or convalescent COVID-19.

The chain uses TRBV5-1 and TRBJ1-4; 8 nucleotides line up with TRBD1. Germline V gives CDR1 SGHRS, CDR2 YFSETQ. Trimming removed 2 bases from V and 1 base from J; junction bases left unmatched: 1. The CDR3 contains 15 residues. The CDR3 spells CASSLQGVTNEKLFF. The CDR3 DNA follows: TGCGCCAGCAGCTTACAGGGGGTAACTAATGAAAAACTGTTTTTT.

The chain carries TRBV2 and TRBJ2-7; D possibly corresponds to TRBD2 (5 bases). Germline values: CDR1 SNHLY, CDR2 FYNNEI. Trimming removed 2 bases at V and 0 bases at J, with 14 bases between. This CDR3 comprises 16 residues. CDR3: CASSEQRTSSSYEQYF. Here the CDR3 DNA reads TGTGCCAGCAGTGAACAGAGGACTTCAAGCTCCTACGAGCAGTACTTC.

The rearrangement uses TRBV7-9 and TRBJ2-1; 9 nucleotides match TRBD2. J lost 6 bases, V lost 5 bases, and 8 bases had no gene match. The CDR3 has 15 amino acids. The germline V gene has CDR1 SEHNR and CDR2 FQNEAQ (reference sequence). CDR3 sequence: CASSPERGDLNEQFF. CDR3 bases: TGTGCCAGCAGCCCGGAGCGGGGGGATCTCAATGAGCAGTTCTTC.

With respect to this clone: The junction differs from germline at one of its ends, possibly a read error. The chain is built from TRBV5-6 and TRBJ1-1, with 10 bases fitting TRBD1. The length of the CDR3 is 15 residues. The germline CDR1 and CDR2 sequences are SGHDT and YYEEEE. For the CDR3, the DNA is TGTGCCAGCAGCGTGCCGGGACAGGGGAACTCTGAAGCTTTCTTT. Translation: CASSVPGQGNSEAFF.

This clone was seen only once. The rearrangement joins TRBV19 to TRBJ1-1, with D unresolved. V shed 7 bases and J shed 1 base, with 13 bases lying between them. This CDR3 has 14 amino acids. Germline V lookup: CDR1 LNHDA, CDR2 SQIVND (reference sequence). The CDR3 DNA follows: TGTGCCAGTACCCCAAGGAGAGGGAACACTGAAGCTTTCTTT. Translated: CASTPRRGNTEAFF.

This clone appeared once. The genes are TRBV29-1 and TRBJ2-3, with D unclear. The CDR3 extends over 14 amino acids. Germline CDR1 SQVTM, CDR2 ANQGSEA. Deletions cut 0 bases from V and 6 bases from J, with 13 bases between. CDR3 in DNA: TGCAGCGTTGAAGATTGGCGGCAGAGGGATACGCAGTATTTT. Encoded protein: CSVEDWRQRDTQYF.

The chain has TRBV28 and TRBJ2-7, with D possibly TRBD2 on 6 matching bases. CDR1 and CDR2 from the germline V gene are MDHEN and SYDVKM. Trimming took off 10 bases at V and 2 bases at J, with 12 bases between the two ends. This CDR3 spans 12 amino acids. The CDR3 sequence is CATEGSTYEQYF. CDR3 in DNA: TGTGCCACGGAGGGTAGCACCTACGAGCAGTACTTC.

The chain recombines TRBV19 with TRBJ2-7; TRBD1 aligns across 8 bases. With V trimmed by 5 bases and J by 3 bases, 6 bases remained unmatched. Germline V gene sequence: CDR1 LNHDA, CDR2 SQIVND (reference sequence). CDR3 size: 14 residues. This CDR3 is CASSVQGAYYEQYF. The CDR3 bases are TGTGCCAGTAGTGTCCAGGGGGCATACTACGAGCAGTACTTC.

A few counts support this clone. This chain connects TRBV6-5 to TRBJ1-1; tentatively, D is TRBD1 (5 bases). Germline-derived CDR1 and CDR2 are MNHEY and SVGAGI. The length of the CDR3 is 11 residues. The V gene lost 8 bases and the J gene lost 3 bases, with 7 bases spanning the gap. CDR3 amino acids: CASGGYTEAFF. In DNA, the CDR3 is TGTGCCAGCGGGGGGTACACTGAAGCTTTCTTT.

The chain carries TRBV5-3 and TRBJ1-2; D gene uncertain. TRBV5-3 falls under the ORF class, with uncertain function. The length of the CDR3 is 13 residues. V was pared by 7 bases and J by 4 bases, with 14 bases between. The CDR3 DNA follows: TGTGCCAGATCCCCCCGGGGAATCTATGGCTACACCTTC. Translating gives CARSPRGIYGYTF.

The genes are TRBV9 and TRBJ2-1; the D gene is possibly TRBD2 (5 bases). Germline values: CDR1 SGDLS, CDR2 YYNGEE. CDR3 size: 15 residues. V lost 3 bases and J 2 bases, leaving 12 bases between the germline ends. The CDR3 is CASSGGGPTYNEQFF. The CDR3 DNA reads TGTGCCAGCAGCGGAGGAGGCCCTACCTACAATGAGCAGTTCTTC.

The chain carries TRBV12-3 or TRBV12-4 and TRBJ2-3; D gene unclear. This CDR3 region has 12 residues. With 2 bases removed from V and 4 bases from J, the gap between germline ends came to 4 bases. CDR3 coding DNA: TGTGCCAGCAGTTTATTCGCAGATACGCAGTATTTT. It codes for CASSLFADTQYF.

This clone turned up a few times. The chain combines TRBV3-1 (or the pseudogene TRBV3-2) with TRBJ2-5; possible D gene TRBD1, 5 bases. Germline lookup yields CDR1 LGHDT and CDR2 YNNKEL (reference sequence). The CDR3 covers 15 residues. The V and J ends lost 0 bases and 5 bases respectively, with 13 bases between them. CDR3 in amino acids: CASSQDPRVGETQYF. The CDR3 DNA reads TGTGCCAGCAGCCAAGATCCCAGGGTCGGCGAGACCCAGTACTTC.

This clone was detected once. The chain has TRBV27 and TRBJ1-6, with 7 bases matching TRBD1. Per germline, CDR1 MNHEY and CDR2 SMNVEV (reference sequence). V trimming: 3 bases; J trimming: 7 bases; junction bases outside the gene matches: 6. This CDR3 has 15 residues. This CDR3 reads CASSLGDSLNSPLHF. CDR3 bases: TGTGCCAGCAGTTTGGGGGACAGCCTAAATTCACCCCTCCACTTT.

This clone was picked up one time. V is TRBV3-1 (or the pseudogene TRBV3-2) and J is TRBJ1-2; D ambiguous. V dropped 0 bases and J dropped 8 bases, with 13 bases sitting between them. This CDR3 has 14 amino acids. CDR1 LGHDT and CDR2 YNNKEL come from the germline V gene (reference sequence). The CDR3 region has the DNA TGTGCCAGCAGCCAAGAATTCTTCCCCGCGGGCTACACCTTC. This translates into CASSQEFFPAGYTF.

This clone was picked up a small number of times. This chain connects TRBV18 to TRBJ1-6; 8 bases match TRBD1. The CDR3 is 15 amino acids. Germline V gives CDR1 KGHSH, CDR2 LQKENI. The trim removed 6 bases at V and 10 bases at J, leaving 11 bases unmatched. The CDR3 protein is CASSLRDRGGSPLHF. CDR3 DNA sequence: TGTGCCAGCTCCCTACGTGACAGGGGTGGATCACCCCTCCACTTT.